Listed below are T cell receptor beta chains from one sample, sequenced in a study of T cell responses to AZD1222 COVID-19 vaccine. TCRdb's table, derived via immunoSEQ multiplex PCR, lists solely in-frame clones and lacks some. The sample contains around 100,000 clones, 88% of which appear only once. The sequenced sample was peripheral blood, obtained on day 0 of AZD1222 vaccination. Receptors originate from an adult in good health. CDR3s include the opening cysteine and the closing phenylalanine or tryptophan. D genes are given only for firm matches.

13	-	TRBV30	TRBJ1-3	CAWREGSGNTIYF
17	TRBD2	TRBV6-2/TRBV6-3	TRBJ2-3	CASSYSMGLAGGDTQYF
11	-	TRBV30	TRBJ1-1	CAWMVWGKAFF
13	-	TRBV7-9	TRBJ1-5	CASSLEGGQPQHF
12	-	TRBV2	TRBJ2-5	CASQGQQETQYF
15	TRBD1	TRBV9	TRBJ2-7	CARSEGGQGAYEQYF
17	-	TRBV9	TRBJ2-3	CASSSSGGTPSTDTQYF
17	TRBD2	TRBV7-8	TRBJ2-5	CASSLVGLAGGLKTQYF
14	TRBD1	TRBV27	TRBJ1-2	CASSPGQGAYGYTF
13	-	TRBV6-5	TRBJ1-1	CASQERVDTEAFF
15	TRBD1	TRBV13	TRBJ2-7	CASSHRDRRSYEQYF
16	TRBD1	TRBV9	TRBJ2-5	CASSALTRGLGETQYF
13	-	TRBV12-3/TRBV12-4	TRBJ1-6	CASTLAGDSPLHF
15	-	TRBV5-6	TRBJ1-2	CASSLAGGAYYGYTF
14	-	TRBV27	TRBJ1-3	CASSLSGLGNTIYF
14	-	TRBV5-4	TRBJ1-2	CASSFARGNYGYTF
13	-	TRBV6-6	TRBJ2-3	CASSSTSTDTQYF
13	-	TRBV5-1	TRBJ2-7	CASSGTGTYEQYF
13	-	TRBV3-1/TRBV3-2	TRBJ2-7	CASSQYTIDEQYF
15	TRBD1	TRBV4-3	TRBJ2-3	CASSQGTGASDTQYF
14	TRBD2	TRBV6-5	TRBJ2-7	CASSGLAGVDEQYF
16	TRBD1	TRBV5-6	TRBJ1-3	CASSLVAAGGGNTIYF
15	-	TRBV7-6	TRBJ2-1	CASSSHRDIYNEQFF
16	-	TRBV6-2/TRBV6-3	TRBJ1-1	CASSYSQVLMNTEAFF
12	-	TRBV12-3/TRBV12-4	TRBJ2-3	CASSLSTDTQYF
17	TRBD2	TRBV3-1/TRBV3-2	TRBJ2-3	CASSQLSPLAGPDTQYF
13	-	TRBV9	TRBJ2-4	CASSVGGIDIQYF
14	-	TRBV10-3	TRBJ2-7	CAISESTRGREQYF
14	-	TRBV11-3	TRBJ1-2	CASSLAGRNYGYTF
17	-	TRBV27	TRBJ1-3	CASSLQFRVYSGNTIYF
12	-	TRBV6-2/TRBV6-3	TRBJ2-5	CASSYQWETQYF
15	-	TRBV10-2	TRBJ2-5	CASSEAPRGSETQYF
16	-	TRBV27	TRBJ2-6	CASSSGSFSGANVLTF
14	-	TRBV2	TRBJ2-1	CASSQGGQFNEQFF
14	-	TRBV4-1	TRBJ1-2	CASSQDHPSYGYTF
15	TRBD1	TRBV28	TRBJ1-2	CASNPARQGNYGYTF
15	-	TRBV7-3	TRBJ2-3	CASSPLWEGTDTQYF
14	TRBD1	TRBV15	TRBJ1-3	CATSRGTGGNTIYF
18	TRBD2	TRBV7-8	TRBJ2-5	CASSPIGTSPGRQETQYF
13	-	TRBV11-2	TRBJ1-1	CASSLPVETEAFF
13	TRBD1	TRBV14	TRBJ1-2	CASSPGGSGGYTF
16	TRBD2	TRBV7-2	TRBJ2-7	CASSTHLAGGTNEQYF
13	-	TRBV4-1	TRBJ2-5	CASSQAHRETQYF
15	-	TRBV7-9	TRBJ2-1	CASSLKAQGAYEQFF
13	-	TRBV7-2	TRBJ2-3	CASSLVGGDTQYF
17	TRBD2	TRBV4-1	TRBJ2-1	CASSQVWTSGSFNEQFF
14	TRBD1	TRBV5-1	TRBJ2-5	CASSWDSTQETQYF
11	-	TRBV29-1	TRBJ1-2	CSVEGTSGYTF
19	TRBD1	TRBV6-7	TRBJ1-2	CASSYSRMGGQGEHHGYTF
13	-	TRBV12-3/TRBV12-4	TRBJ1-3	CASSLGQGNTIYF
15	-	TRBV19	TRBJ2-1	CASSIQGGSDNEQFF
15	-	TRBV9	TRBJ1-1	CASSVGWAPNTEAFF
14	TRBD1	TRBV7-9	TRBJ2-2	CASSPWTGGGELFF
11	-	TRBV7-9	TRBJ2-1	CAGRGWDEQFF
13	-	TRBV27	TRBJ1-5	CASSSARGQPQHF
14	-	TRBV7-3	TRBJ2-3	CASSYASGVDTQYF
15	-	TRBV9	TRBJ1-1	CASSAGDRLSPEAFF
14	TRBD1	TRBV24-1	TRBJ1-2	CATSPSRGLYGYTF
15	TRBD1	TRBV9	TRBJ1-4	CASSGQGATNEKLFF
11	-	TRBV30	TRBJ2-3	CAWGLQDTQYF